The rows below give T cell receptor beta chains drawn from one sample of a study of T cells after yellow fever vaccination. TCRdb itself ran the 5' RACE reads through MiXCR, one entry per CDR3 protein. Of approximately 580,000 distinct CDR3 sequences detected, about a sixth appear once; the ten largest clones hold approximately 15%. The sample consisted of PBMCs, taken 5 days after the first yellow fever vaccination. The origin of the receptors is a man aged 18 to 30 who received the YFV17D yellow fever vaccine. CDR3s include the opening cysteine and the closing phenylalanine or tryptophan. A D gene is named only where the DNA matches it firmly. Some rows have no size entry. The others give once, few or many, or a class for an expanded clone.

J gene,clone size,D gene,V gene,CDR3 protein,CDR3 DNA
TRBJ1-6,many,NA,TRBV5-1,CASKGSLGNSPLHF,TGCGCCAGCAAGGGGAGCCTGGGTAATTCACCCCTCCACTTT
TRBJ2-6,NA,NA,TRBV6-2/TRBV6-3,CASSYGGRGWANVLTF,TGTGCCAGCAGTTACGGGGGCAGGGGCTGGGCCAACGTCCTGACTTTC
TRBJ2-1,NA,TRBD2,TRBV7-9,CASSLVQTAGGYNEQFF,TGTGCCAGCAGCTTAGTCCAGACTGCGGGGGGGTACAATGAGCAGTTCTTC
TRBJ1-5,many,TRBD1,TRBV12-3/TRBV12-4,CASSRTGGNQPQHF,TGTGCCAGCAGTCGGACAGGGGGCAATCAGCCCCAGCATTTT
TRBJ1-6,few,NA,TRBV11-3,CASSPRRGDYNSPLHF,TGTGCCAGCAGCCCGAGGCGGGGAGATTATAATTCACCCCTCCACTTT
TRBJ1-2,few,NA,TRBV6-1,CASRSRPTTNYGYTF,TGTGCCAGCAGGTCGCGACCTACTACTAACTATGGCTACACCTTC
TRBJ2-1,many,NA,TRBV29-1,CSVGQLNEQFF,TGCAGCGTTGGACAGCTCAATGAGCAGTTCTTC
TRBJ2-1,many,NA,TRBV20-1,CSPGTDAIEQFF,TGCAGCCCAGGGACCGACGCAATTGAGCAGTTCTTC
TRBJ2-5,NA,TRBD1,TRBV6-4,CASSDSSRGPCEETQYF,TGTGCCAGCAGTGACTCGTCGAGGGGGCCGTGTGAAGAGACCCAGTACTTC
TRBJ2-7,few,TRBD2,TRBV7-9,CASSSPGLAIDEQYF,TGTGCCAGCAGCTCACCGGGACTAGCTATCGACGAGCAGTACTTC
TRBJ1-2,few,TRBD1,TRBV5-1,CASSAGQGADGYTF,TGCGCCAGCAGCGCGGGACAGGGGGCTGATGGCTACACCTTC
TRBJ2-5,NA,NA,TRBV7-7,CASSAYRAQETQYF,TGTGCCAGCAGCGCCTACAGGGCACAAGAGACCCAGTACTTC
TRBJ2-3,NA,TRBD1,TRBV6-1,CASRRGTGGLDTQYF,TGTGCCAGCAGACGCGGGACAGGGGGGTTGGATACGCAGTATTTT
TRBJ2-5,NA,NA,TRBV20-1,CSGGNLETQYF,TGCAGTGGTGGGAATCTCGAGACCCAGTACTTC
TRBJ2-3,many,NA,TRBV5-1,CASSSVGGTDTQYF,TGCGCCAGCAGCTCGGTTGGGGGCACAGATACGCAGTATTTT
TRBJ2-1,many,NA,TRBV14,CASSQVRGGQNEQFF,TGTGCCAGCAGCCAAGTCCGTGGAGGCCAAAATGAGCAGTTCTTC
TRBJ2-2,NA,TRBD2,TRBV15,CATRDILAGGPKATGELFF,TGTGCCACCAGGGATATACTAGCGGGGGGCCCCAAGGCAACCGGGGAGCTGTTTTTT
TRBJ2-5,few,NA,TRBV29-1,CSVVGVAIHRGGETQYF,TGCAGCGTTGTGGGAGTAGCGATCCATCGGGGAGGAGAGACCCAGTACTTC
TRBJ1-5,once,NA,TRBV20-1,CSARGQNSNQPQHF,TGCAGTGCTCGCGGGCAGAATAGCAATCAGCCCCAGCATTTT
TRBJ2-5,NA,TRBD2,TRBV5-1,CASSLMTSGEETKYF,TGCGCCAGCAGCTTGATGACTAGCGGGGAGGAGACCAAGTACTTC
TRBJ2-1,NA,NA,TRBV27,CASSTRLGGGREQFF,TGTGCCAGCAGTACCCGCTTGGGGGGGGGGCGTGAGCAGTTCTTC
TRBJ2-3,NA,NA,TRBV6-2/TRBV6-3,CASSRGAGLRDTQYF,TGTGCCAGCAGTAGGGGGGCCGGGTTGCGGGATACGCAGTATTTT
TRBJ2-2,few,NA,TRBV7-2,CASSLSYRRLGELFF,TGTGCCAGCAGCTTATCATATCGTCGCCTCGGGGAGCTGTTTTTT
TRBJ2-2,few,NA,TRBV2,CASSEGGGANTGELFF,TGTGCCAGCAGTGAAGGGGGGGGCGCGAACACCGGGGAGCTGTTTTTT
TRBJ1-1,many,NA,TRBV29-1,CSGRGGWGMNTEAFF,TGCAGCGGAAGGGGCGGCTGGGGTATGAACACTGAAGCTTTCTTT
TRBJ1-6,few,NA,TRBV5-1,CASSLEQRGSPLHF,TGCGCCAGCAGCTTGGAGCAGCGGGGCTCACCCCTCCACTTT
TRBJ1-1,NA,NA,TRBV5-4,CASSFLGVWSEAFF,TGTGCCAGCAGCTTCCTAGGGGTGTGGAGTGAAGCTTTCTTT
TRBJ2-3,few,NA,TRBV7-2,CASSLVRFSTDTQYF,TGTGCCAGCAGCTTAGTCCGCTTTAGCACAGATACGCAGTATTTT
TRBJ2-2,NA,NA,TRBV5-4,CASSGNVLNTGELFF,TGTGCCAGCAGCGGAAACGTACTGAACACCGGGGAGCTGTTTTTT
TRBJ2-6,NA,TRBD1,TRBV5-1,CASSGGQLAGANVLTF,TGCGCCAGCAGCGGGGGACAGCTTGCTGGGGCCAACGTCCTGACCTTC
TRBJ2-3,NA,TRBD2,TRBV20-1,CSARSGGASSDTQYF,TGCAGTGCGAGAAGCGGGGGGGCTTCTTCAGATACGCAGTATTTT
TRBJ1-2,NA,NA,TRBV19,CASRRYYGYTF,TGTGCCAGTAGGCGTTACTATGGCTACACCTTC
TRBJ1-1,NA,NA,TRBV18,CASSPKRPLEAFF,TGTGCCAGCTCACCAAAGCGCCCTTTAGAAGCTTTCTTT
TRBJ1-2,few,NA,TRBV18,CASSPNTLDGYTF,TGTGCCAGCTCTCCGAATACCCTCGATGGCTACACCTTC
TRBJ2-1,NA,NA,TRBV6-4,CASSAHAGSGNEQFF,TGTGCCAGCAGTGCCCACGCAGGGTCCGGCAATGAGCAGTTCTTC
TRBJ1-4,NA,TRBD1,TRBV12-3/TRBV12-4,CASSIGTDEYLFF,TGTGCCAGCAGTATAGGGACAGACGAATATCTGTTTTTT
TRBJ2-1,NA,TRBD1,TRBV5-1,CASSPGQGPSDEQFF,TGCGCCAGCAGCCCGGGACAGGGCCCCTCGGATGAGCAGTTCTTC
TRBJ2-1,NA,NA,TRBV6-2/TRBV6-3,CASSRGLFTENEQFF,TGTGCCAGCAGCCGGGGGCTCTTTACAGAAAATGAGCAGTTCTTC
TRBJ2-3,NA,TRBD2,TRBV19,CASSIKGLVADTQYF,TGTGCCAGTAGTATAAAGGGACTAGTGGCAGATACGCAGTATTTT
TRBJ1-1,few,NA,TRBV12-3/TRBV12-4,CASVPRGPPEVTEAFF,TGTGCCAGCGTGCCTCGGGGTCCCCCAGAAGTCACTGAAGCTTTCTTT
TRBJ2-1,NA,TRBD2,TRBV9,CASSVGGRLAVEQFF,TGTGCCAGCAGCGTAGGGGGGAGACTAGCCGTTGAGCAGTTCTTC
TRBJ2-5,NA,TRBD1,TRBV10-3,CAINSKAGGIRQETQYF,TGTGCCATCAATTCTAAGGCAGGGGGAATAAGGCAAGAGACCCAGTACTTC
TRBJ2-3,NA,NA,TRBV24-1,CATSDFWDTDTQYF,TGTGCCACCAGTGATTTCTGGGACACAGATACGCAGTATTTT
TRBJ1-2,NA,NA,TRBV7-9,CASSFEQGGGYTF,TGTGCCAGCAGCTTCGAACAGGGTGGTGGCTACACCTTC
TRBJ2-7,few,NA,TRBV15,CATSRDPAGDRYYEQYF,TGTGCCACCAGCAGAGATCCGGCAGGCGATCGGTACTACGAGCAGTACTTC
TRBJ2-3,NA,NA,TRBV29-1,CSVEPLFYTGSTDTQYF,TGCAGCGTTGAACCCCTCTTCTACACAGGGTCCACAGATACGCAGTATTTT
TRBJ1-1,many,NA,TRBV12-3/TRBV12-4,CASGGGVPRIEAFF,TGTGCCAGCGGAGGGGGGGTCCCAAGGATTGAAGCTTTCTTT
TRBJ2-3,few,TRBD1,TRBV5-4,CASSLYGRGPVGTDTQYF,TGTGCCAGCAGCTTGTACGGCAGGGGGCCGGTTGGCACAGATACGCAGTATTTT
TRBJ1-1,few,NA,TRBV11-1,CASSLRLTRTTGHTEAFF,TGTGCCAGCAGCTTACGTCTGACTCGGACAACTGGGCACACTGAAGCTTTCTTT
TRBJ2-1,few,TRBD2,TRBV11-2,CASSLGSGGPEQFF,TGTGCCAGCAGCTTAGGTAGCGGGGGGCCTGAGCAGTTCTTC
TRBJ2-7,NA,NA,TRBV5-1,CASSWDGREEQYF,TGCGCCAGCAGCTGGGACGGGAGAGAGGAGCAGTACTTC
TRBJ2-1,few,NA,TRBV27,CASSPRLGRSYNEQFF,TGTGCCAGCAGTCCCCGGCTGGGCCGTTCCTACAATGAGCAGTTCTTC
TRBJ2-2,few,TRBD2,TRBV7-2,CASSPTRTRWSTGELFF,TGTGCCAGCAGCCCAACGAGGACTAGATGGTCCACCGGGGAGCTGTTTTTT